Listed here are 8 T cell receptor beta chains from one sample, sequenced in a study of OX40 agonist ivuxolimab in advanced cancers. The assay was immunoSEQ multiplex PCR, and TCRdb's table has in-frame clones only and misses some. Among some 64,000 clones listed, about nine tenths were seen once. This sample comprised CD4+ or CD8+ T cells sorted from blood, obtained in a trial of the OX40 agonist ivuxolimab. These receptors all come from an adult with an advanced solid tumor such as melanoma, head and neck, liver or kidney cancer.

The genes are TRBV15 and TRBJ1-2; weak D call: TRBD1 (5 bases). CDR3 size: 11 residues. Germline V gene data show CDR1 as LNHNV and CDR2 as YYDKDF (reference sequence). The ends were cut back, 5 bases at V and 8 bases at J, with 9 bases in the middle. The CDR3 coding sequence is TGTGCCACCAGCGGACCAGGGGGCTACACCTTC. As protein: CATSGPGGYTF. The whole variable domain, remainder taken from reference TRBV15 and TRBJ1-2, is DAMVIQNPRYQVTQFGKPVTLSCSQTLNHNVMYWYQQKSSQAPKLLFHYYDKDFNNEADTPDNFQSRRPNTSFCFLDIRSPGLGDTAMYLCATSGPGGYTFGSGTRLTVV.

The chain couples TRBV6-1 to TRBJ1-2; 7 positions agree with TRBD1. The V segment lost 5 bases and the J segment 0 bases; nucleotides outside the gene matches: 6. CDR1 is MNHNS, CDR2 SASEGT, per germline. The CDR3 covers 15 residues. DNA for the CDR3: TGTGCCAGCAGTCCCGGGACAGTTTCTAACTATGGCTACACCTTC. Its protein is CASSPGTVSNYGYTF.

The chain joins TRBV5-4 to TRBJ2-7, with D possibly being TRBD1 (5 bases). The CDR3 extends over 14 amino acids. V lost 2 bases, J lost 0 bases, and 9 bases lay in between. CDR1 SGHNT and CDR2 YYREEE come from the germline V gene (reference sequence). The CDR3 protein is CASSFEDISYEQYF. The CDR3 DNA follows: TGTGCCAGCAGCTTCGAGGACATCTCCTACGAGCAGTACTTC.

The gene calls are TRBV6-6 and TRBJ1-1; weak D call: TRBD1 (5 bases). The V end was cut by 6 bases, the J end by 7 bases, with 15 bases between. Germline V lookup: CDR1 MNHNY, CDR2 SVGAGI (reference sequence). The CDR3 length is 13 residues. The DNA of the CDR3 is TGTGCCAGCAGGCTGAGGGACTTTGGTGAAGCTTTCTTT. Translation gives CASRLRDFGEAFF.

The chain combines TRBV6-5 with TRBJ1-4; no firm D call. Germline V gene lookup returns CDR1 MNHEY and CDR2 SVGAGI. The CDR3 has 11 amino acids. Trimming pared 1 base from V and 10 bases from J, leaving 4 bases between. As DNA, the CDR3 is TGTGCCAGCAGTTACTTTGGAAAACTGTTTTTT. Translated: CASSYFGKLFF.

CDR3 amino acids: CAISKQGDEQYF. CDR3 nucleotides: TGTGCCATCAGTAAACAGGGGGACGAGCAGTACTTC. The V call is TRBV10-3, the J call TRBJ2-7; 8 nucleotides agree with TRBD1. The CDR3 covers 12 residues. V trimming: 5 bases; J trimming: 5 bases; junction bases outside the gene matches: 2. Germline loops: CDR1 ENHRY, CDR2 SYGVKD.

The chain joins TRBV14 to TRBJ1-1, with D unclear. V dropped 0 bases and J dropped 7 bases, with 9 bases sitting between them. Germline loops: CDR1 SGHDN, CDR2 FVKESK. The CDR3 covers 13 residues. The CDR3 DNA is TGTGCCAGCAGCCAAGATACGGCGGTTGAAGCTTTCTTT. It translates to CASSQDTAVEAFF. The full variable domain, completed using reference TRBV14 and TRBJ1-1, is EAGVTQFPSHSVIEKGQTVTLRCDPISGHDNLYWYRRVMGKEIKFLLHFVKESKQDESGMPNNRFLAERTGGTYSTLKVQPAELEDSGVYFCASSQDTAVEAFFGQGTRLTVV.

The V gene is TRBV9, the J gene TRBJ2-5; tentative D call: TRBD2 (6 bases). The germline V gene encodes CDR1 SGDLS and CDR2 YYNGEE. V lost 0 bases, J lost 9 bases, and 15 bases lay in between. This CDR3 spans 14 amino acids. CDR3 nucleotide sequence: TGTGCCAGCAGCGTAGGGGGCAATCCGGGGGCCCAGTACTTC. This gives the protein CASSVGGNPGAQYF.